The present T cell receptor (beta chain) was sequenced within a study of cytomegalovirus exposure and HLA in healthy donors. General study findings and limits: While the bulk of TCR sequences proved rare, some public TCRs turned up in many donors. The authors enumerated 164 TCR beta chains as linked to cytomegalovirus.

On this clone: The antigen remains undetermined.

Measured with immunoSEQ multiplex PCR; TCRdb has only the in-frame clones, and not every one. The data contain some 180,000 clones, roughly 86% of them seen just once; the ten biggest clones take up 7.2%. The CDR3 consists of 15 residues. V shed 0 bases, J shed 6 bases, and the junction held 8 bases outside the gene matches. The J gene is TRBJ2-7, the V gene TRBV6-7; the match to TRBD2 covers 7 bases. TRBV6-7 is placed among ORFs of uncertain function. The sample was PBMCs. This clonotype was sampled from a man aged 30-40 years in good health and CMV-seropositive. CDR3 loop: CASSYSGGSPCEQYF. The CDR3 region has the DNA TGTGCCAGCAGTTACTCGGGGGGGTCGCCCTGCGAGCAGTACTTC.